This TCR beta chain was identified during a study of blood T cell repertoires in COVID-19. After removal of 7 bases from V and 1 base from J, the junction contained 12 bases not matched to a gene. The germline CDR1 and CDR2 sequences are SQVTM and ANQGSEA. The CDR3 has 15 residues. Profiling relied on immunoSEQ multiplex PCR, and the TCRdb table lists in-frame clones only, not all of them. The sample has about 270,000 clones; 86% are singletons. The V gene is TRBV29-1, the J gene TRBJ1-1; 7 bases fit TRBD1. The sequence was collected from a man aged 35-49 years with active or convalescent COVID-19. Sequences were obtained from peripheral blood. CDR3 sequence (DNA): TGCAGCGCAACAAACAGGGGAGAGCCGAACACTGAAGCTTTCTTT. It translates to CSATNRGEPNTEAFF. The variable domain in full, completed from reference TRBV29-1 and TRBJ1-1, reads SAVISQKPSRDICQRGTSLTIQCQVDSQVTMMFWYRQQPGQSLTLIATANQGSEATYESGFVIDKFPISRPNLTFSTLTVSNMSPEDSSIYLCSATNRGEPNTEAFFGQGTRLTVV.